This T cell receptor beta chain was sequenced during a study of CD8 T cells in ankylosing spondylitis. Per the germline V gene, CDR1 is SGHTA and CDR2 is FQGNSA. V was clipped by 1 base and J by 2 bases, with 10 bases between them. The CDR3 contains 15 residues. Comments on this clonotype: Its specificity is unknown.

Quantitative 5'-RACE was performed with molecular barcodes, and it yielded the TCR beta libraries. MiXCR, run by TCRdb on the 5' RACE reads, gives a single entry per CDR3 protein. The repertoire holds approximately 350,000 distinct CDR3 sequences, with about 15% as singletons. Study-level results: The clones that were linked to disease were reported to be significantly enriched in matched synovial fluid samples from ankylosing spondylitis patients. Ankylosing spondylitis blood appeared to carry a characteristic TCR beta motif of roughly eight highly homologous variants.

This sequence originates from a male donor with ankylosing spondylitis or in good health (not recorded which). The chain has TRBV7-2 and TRBJ2-3; D gene ambiguous. The sample comprised blood, either unsorted or a sorted T cell fraction (not recorded which). CDR3 region: CASSLGLTSTDTQYF. In nucleotides, the CDR3 is TGTGCCAGCAGCTTAGGCCTGACTTCCACAGATACGCAGTATTTT. The whole variable domain, remainder taken from reference TRBV7-2 and TRBJ2-3, is GAGVSQSPSNKVTEKGKDVELRCDPISGHTALYWYRQSLGQGLEFLIYFQGNSAPDKSGLPSDRFSAERTGGSVSTLTIQRTQQEDSAVYLCASSLGLTSTDTQYFGPGTRLTVL.